Below, one T cell receptor (beta chain) is given with its context. Its cognate antigen has yet to be identified. Base qualities were left out, and no much larger clone turns up one base away. From its cysteine to its phenylalanine, the CDR3 spans 14 amino acids. The DNA shown is the 42-base CDR3, in frame from base 1. CDR1 MNHEY and CDR2 SMNVEV were looked up in the germline V gene (reference sequence). The V end gives up 5 bases and the J end 3 bases, leaving 5 bases in the junction not matched to a gene. This specimen belongs to a study of control samples from healthy donors and cancer patients (dated by TCRdb to the early 2020s). The library was prepared using the immunoSEQ multiplex PCR assay. Sourced from immuneACCESS, this table was stored by TCRdb with only in-frame sequences that have V and J called. A share of the clones is absent; for the studies checked, an unresolved V gene accounts for under half, and the remainder has no known explanation. This sample comprises approximately 54,000 clones, more than 70% of them detected only once. Approximately 40% of the sample rests with the top ten.

Sequencing was done on a sample of PBMCs. The TCR sequence derives from a man over 45 with head and neck cancer. The chain is assembled from TRBV27 and TRBJ2-7; 9 bases in between match TRBD1. CDR3 reads: CASSHRTGVYEQYF. The DNA reads TGTGCCAGCAGTCACCGGACAGGGGTCTACGAGCAGTACTTC.